The source of this T cell receptor (beta chain) is a study of blood T cell repertoires in COVID-19. Turning to the study itself: Samples of COVID-19 (acute and convalescent) were obtained from the United States, Italy and Spain. T cells, B-cell-depleted T cells, or PBMCs supplied cDNA or gDNA.

Germline CDR1 MNHEY, CDR2 SMNVEV (reference sequence). The V and J ends lost 2 bases and 0 bases respectively, with 12 bases between them. The CDR3 covers 16 residues. Per the original data handling: The authors estimated nucleated cell counts from reference gene primer amplification. Profiled with immunoSEQ multiplex PCR; TCRdb holds only in-frame clones, not every one. V and J calls and clone size follow that table, whereas D and trimming were derived from the DNA. The profile covers 190,000 or so clones, with approximately 87% appearing a single time and about 0.96% taken by the ten largest. This sequence joins TRBV27 and TRBJ2-3; TRBD2 might be the D (5 bases). The sample was peripheral blood. The TCR sequence derives from a woman between 18 and 30 years old who had recovered from COVID-19. CDR3 bases: TGTGCCAGCAGTTTACGAGGGTTGACTAGCACAGATACGCAGTATTTT. Protein sequence: CASSLRGLTSTDTQYF.